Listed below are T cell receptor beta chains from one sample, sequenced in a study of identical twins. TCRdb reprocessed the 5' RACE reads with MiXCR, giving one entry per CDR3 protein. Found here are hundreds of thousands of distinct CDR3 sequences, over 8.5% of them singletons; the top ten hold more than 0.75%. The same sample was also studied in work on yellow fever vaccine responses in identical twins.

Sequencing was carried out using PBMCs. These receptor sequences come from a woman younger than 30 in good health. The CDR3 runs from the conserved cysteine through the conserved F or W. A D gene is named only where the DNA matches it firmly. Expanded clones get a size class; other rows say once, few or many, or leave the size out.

CDR3 protein: CASSIVTGAYEQYF; CDR3 DNA: TGTGCCAGTAGTATAGTGACAGGAGCCTACGAGCAGTACTTC; D gene: .; V gene: TRBV19; clone size: .; J gene: TRBJ2-7; CDR3 length: 14
CDR3 protein: CASSPSRGGQETQYF; CDR3 DNA: TGTGCCAGCTCACCCTCTCGAGGGGGCCAAGAGACCCAGTACTTC; D gene: .; V gene: TRBV18; clone size: .; J gene: TRBJ2-5; CDR3 length: 15
CDR3 protein: CASSWLDRGGYEQYF; CDR3 DNA: TGTGCCAGCAGCTGGTTGGACAGGGGCGGCTACGAGCAGTACTTC; D gene: TRBD1; V gene: TRBV5-6; clone size: .; J gene: TRBJ2-7; CDR3 length: 15
CDR3 protein: CSVVGLAMRGEQFF; CDR3 DNA: TGCAGCGTTGTCGGGCTAGCAATGAGGGGAGAGCAGTTCTTC; D gene: .; V gene: TRBV29-1; clone size: many; J gene: TRBJ2-1; CDR3 length: 14
CDR3 protein: CASSFRGVGKNIQYF; CDR3 DNA: TGTGCCAGCAGCTTCAGGGGAGTTGGCAAAAACATTCAGTACTTC; D gene: .; V gene: TRBV5-6; clone size: few; J gene: TRBJ2-4; CDR3 length: 15
CDR3 protein: CASSPITGDTEAFF; CDR3 DNA: TGCGCCAGCAGCCCAATTACCGGGGACACTGAAGCTTTCTTT; D gene: .; V gene: TRBV5-1; clone size: many; J gene: TRBJ1-1; CDR3 length: 14
CDR3 protein: CSVGGQPQHF; CDR3 DNA: TGCAGTGTGGGGGGTCAGCCCCAGCATTTT; D gene: .; V gene: TRBV20-1; clone size: few; J gene: TRBJ1-5; CDR3 length: 10
CDR3 protein: CAWTSADEQFF; CDR3 DNA: TGTGCCTGGACCTCTGCAGATGAGCAGTTCTTC; D gene: .; V gene: TRBV30; clone size: .; J gene: TRBJ2-1; CDR3 length: 11
CDR3 protein: CSVEDRSGEQYF; CDR3 DNA: TGCAGCGTTGAAGATCGGTCCGGCGAGCAGTACTTC; D gene: .; V gene: TRBV29-1; clone size: .; J gene: TRBJ2-7; CDR3 length: 12
CDR3 protein: CASSLPGRNEQFF; CDR3 DNA: TGTGCCAGCAGCCTTCCCGGCCGAAATGAGCAGTTCTTC; D gene: .; V gene: TRBV7-9; clone size: many; J gene: TRBJ2-1; CDR3 length: 13
CDR3 protein: CASSTEGLVIPYEQYF; CDR3 DNA: TGTGCCAGCTCAACTGAGGGACTAGTAATCCCCTACGAGCAGTACTTC; D gene: TRBD2; V gene: TRBV7-9; clone size: few; J gene: TRBJ2-7; CDR3 length: 16
CDR3 protein: CASSSPPDGEETQYF; CDR3 DNA: TGTGCCAGCAGTTCCCCCCCGGACGGGGAAGAGACCCAGTACTTC; D gene: .; V gene: TRBV12-3/TRBV12-4; clone size: .; J gene: TRBJ2-5; CDR3 length: 15
CDR3 protein: CASSATSGRARDTQYF; CDR3 DNA: TGCGCCAGCAGCGCGACTAGCGGGAGGGCCAGGGATACGCAGTATTTT; D gene: TRBD2; V gene: TRBV5-1; clone size: few; J gene: TRBJ2-3; CDR3 length: 16
CDR3 protein: CASSFTGGSPYEQYF; CDR3 DNA: TGCGCCAGCAGCTTCACAGGGGGCTCCCCCTACGAGCAGTACTTC; D gene: TRBD1; V gene: TRBV5-1; clone size: few; J gene: TRBJ2-7; CDR3 length: 15
CDR3 protein: CASSESSGMIADTQYF; CDR3 DNA: TGTGCCAGCAGTGAGTCTAGCGGGATGATCGCAGATACGCAGTATTTT; D gene: TRBD2; V gene: TRBV12-3/TRBV12-4; clone size: .; J gene: TRBJ2-3; CDR3 length: 16
CDR3 protein: CASSPGLAGGITDTQYF; CDR3 DNA: TGTGCCAGCAGCCCCGGACTAGCGGGGGGGATCACAGATACGCAGTATTTT; D gene: TRBD2; V gene: TRBV7-8; clone size: many; J gene: TRBJ2-3; CDR3 length: 17
CDR3 protein: CASSLEVRNNEQFF; CDR3 DNA: TGCGCCAGCAGCTTGGAAGTCAGAAACAATGAGCAGTTCTTC; D gene: .; V gene: TRBV5-1; clone size: many; J gene: TRBJ2-1; CDR3 length: 14
CDR3 protein: CASKVPGSGYTF; CDR3 DNA: TGTGCCAGCAAAGTTCCGGGATCGGGCTACACCTTC; D gene: .; V gene: TRBV27; clone size: few; J gene: TRBJ1-2; CDR3 length: 12
CDR3 protein: CSVRKAGGYTGELFF; CDR3 DNA: TGCAGCGTTAGGAAAGCGGGAGGGTATACCGGGGAGCTGTTTTTT; D gene: TRBD2; V gene: TRBV29-1; clone size: many; J gene: TRBJ2-2; CDR3 length: 15
CDR3 protein: CASSRREADTQYF; CDR3 DNA: TGTGCCAGCAGTCGGAGGGAGGCAGATACGCAGTATTTT; D gene: .; V gene: TRBV25-1; clone size: many; J gene: TRBJ2-3; CDR3 length: 13
CDR3 protein: CASSGAGLPTDTQYF; CDR3 DNA: TGTGCCAGCAGTGGAGCGGGACTTCCCACAGATACGCAGTATTTT; D gene: TRBD2; V gene: TRBV28; clone size: .; J gene: TRBJ2-3; CDR3 length: 15
CDR3 protein: CASSLMMGKDYGYTF; CDR3 DNA: TGTGCCAGCAGCCTTATGATGGGGAAGGACTATGGCTACACCTTC; D gene: .; V gene: TRBV16; clone size: many; J gene: TRBJ1-2; CDR3 length: 15
CDR3 protein: CASSPHGSPYEQYF; CDR3 DNA: TGTGCCAGCAGCCCCCACGGATCCCCCTACGAGCAGTACTTC; D gene: .; V gene: TRBV12-3/TRBV12-4; clone size: few; J gene: TRBJ2-7; CDR3 length: 14
CDR3 protein: CASTDSIYEQYF; CDR3 DNA: TGTGCCAGCACGGACAGCATCTACGAGCAGTACTTC; D gene: .; V gene: TRBV7-9; clone size: many; J gene: TRBJ2-7; CDR3 length: 12
CDR3 protein: CASRDRDRGLGYTF; CDR3 DNA: TGTGCCAGCAGGGACCGGGACAGGGGGCTTGGCTACACCTTC; D gene: TRBD1; V gene: TRBV12-3/TRBV12-4; clone size: many; J gene: TRBJ1-2; CDR3 length: 14
CDR3 protein: CASSRGRDRANVLTF; CDR3 DNA: TGTGCCAGCAGCCGGGGAAGGGATAGGGCCAACGTCCTGACTTTC; D gene: .; V gene: TRBV11-2; clone size: .; J gene: TRBJ2-6; CDR3 length: 15
CDR3 protein: CASSQGTGGGQPQHF; CDR3 DNA: TGCGCCAGCAGCCAAGGAACAGGGGGAGGACAGCCCCAGCATTTT; D gene: TRBD1; V gene: TRBV4-3; clone size: many; J gene: TRBJ1-5; CDR3 length: 15
CDR3 protein: CSVQYSSSYEQYF; CDR3 DNA: TGCAGCGTTCAATATTCTAGCTCCTACGAGCAGTACTTC; D gene: .; V gene: TRBV29-1; clone size: .; J gene: TRBJ2-7; CDR3 length: 13
CDR3 protein: CATSDPGLAGRYNEQFF; CDR3 DNA: TGTGCCACCAGTGACCCTGGACTAGCGGGGCGTTACAATGAGCAGTTCTTC; D gene: TRBD2; V gene: TRBV24-1; clone size: many; J gene: TRBJ2-1; CDR3 length: 17
CDR3 protein: CASSLGLPSGPLYNEQFF; CDR3 DNA: TGTGCCAGCAGCTTAGGCCTACCGTCGGGGCCTTTATACAATGAGCAGTTCTTC; D gene: .; V gene: TRBV11-2; clone size: many; J gene: TRBJ2-1; CDR3 length: 18
CDR3 protein: CASSALGGGSTDTQYF; CDR3 DNA: TGTGCCAGCAGCGCCCTGGGCGGGGGAAGCACAGATACGCAGTATTTT; D gene: TRBD2; V gene: TRBV9; clone size: many; J gene: TRBJ2-3; CDR3 length: 16
CDR3 protein: CTTSDLIGGGNTGELFF; CDR3 DNA: TGTACCACCAGTGATTTGATCGGGGGGGGAAACACCGGGGAGCTGTTTTTT; D gene: TRBD2; V gene: TRBV24-1; clone size: .; J gene: TRBJ2-2; CDR3 length: 17
CDR3 protein: CASSQTSAPSYEQYF; CDR3 DNA: TGTGCCAGCAGCCAAACTAGCGCCCCCTCCTACGAGCAGTACTTC; D gene: TRBD2; V gene: TRBV4-2; clone size: .; J gene: TRBJ2-7; CDR3 length: 15
CDR3 protein: CASSSGINDEQYF; CDR3 DNA: TGTGCCAGCAGTAGCGGGATAAACGACGAGCAGTACTTC; D gene: TRBD2; V gene: TRBV3-1; clone size: few; J gene: TRBJ2-7; CDR3 length: 13
CDR3 protein: CASSKKEDSGRVIEQYF; CDR3 DNA: TGTGCCAGCAGCAAAAAGGAGGATAGCGGGAGGGTGATCGAGCAGTACTTC; D gene: .; V gene: TRBV21-1; clone size: .; J gene: TRBJ2-7; CDR3 length: 17
CDR3 protein: CSARRIENIQYF; CDR3 DNA: TGCAGTGCTAGGAGGATCGAAAACATTCAGTACTTC; D gene: .; V gene: TRBV20-1; clone size: few; J gene: TRBJ2-4; CDR3 length: 12
CDR3 protein: CASSQDPRTNYEQYF; CDR3 DNA: TGCGCCAGCAGCCAAGATCCCAGGACAAACTACGAGCAGTACTTC; D gene: .; V gene: TRBV4-3; clone size: many; J gene: TRBJ2-7; CDR3 length: 15
CDR3 protein: CASSIAGYADTQYF; CDR3 DNA: TGTGCCAGCAGTATAGCGGGGTATGCAGATACGCAGTATTTT; D gene: TRBD2; V gene: TRBV6-1; clone size: .; J gene: TRBJ2-3; CDR3 length: 14
CDR3 protein: CASSQDGLAGSTGELFF; CDR3 DNA: TGTGCCAGCAGCCAAGATGGACTAGCGGGGAGCACCGGGGAGCTGTTTTTT; D gene: TRBD2; V gene: TRBV4-2; clone size: .; J gene: TRBJ2-2; CDR3 length: 17
CDR3 protein: CASSLMGRTANTEAFF; CDR3 DNA: TGTGCCAGCAGTTTAATGGGGCGGACGGCGAACACTGAAGCTTTCTTT; D gene: .; V gene: TRBV27; clone size: .; J gene: TRBJ1-1; CDR3 length: 16
CDR3 protein: CASSTGGTEQYF; CDR3 DNA: TGTGCCAGCTCCACAGGTGGAACCGAGCAGTACTTC; D gene: .; V gene: TRBV18; clone size: .; J gene: TRBJ2-7; CDR3 length: 12
CDR3 protein: CASSQDYGGTDTQYF; CDR3 DNA: TGCGCCAGCAGCCAAGATTACGGCGGCACAGATACGCAGTATTTT; D gene: .; V gene: TRBV4-3; clone size: .; J gene: TRBJ2-3; CDR3 length: 15
CDR3 protein: CASSTLGRQFF; CDR3 DNA: TGTGCCAGCAGTACCCTGGGAAGGCAGTTCTTC; D gene: .; V gene: TRBV12-3/TRBV12-4; clone size: many; J gene: TRBJ2-1; CDR3 length: 11
CDR3 protein: CATSTRDIGGRGVINPLHF; CDR3 DNA: TGTGCCACCAGCACACGTGACATAGGGGGGCGCGGGGTAATCAATCCCCTCCACTTT; D gene: .; V gene: TRBV15; clone size: few; J gene: TRBJ1-6; CDR3 length: 19
CDR3 protein: CASKGSSDTQYF; CDR3 DNA: TGTGCCAGCAAAGGTTCGTCAGATACGCAGTATTTT; D gene: .; V gene: TRBV12-3/TRBV12-4; clone size: many; J gene: TRBJ2-3; CDR3 length: 12
CDR3 protein: CASSTAVASYEQYF; CDR3 DNA: TGTGCCAGCAGCACAGCCGTGGCCAGCTACGAGCAGTACTTC; D gene: .; V gene: TRBV7-2; clone size: .; J gene: TRBJ2-7; CDR3 length: 14
CDR3 protein: CASKLVRGGENTGELFF; CDR3 DNA: TGTGCCAGCAAGCTGGTTCGGGGCGGGGAGAACACCGGGGAGCTGTTTTTT; D gene: .; V gene: TRBV6-2/TRBV6-3; clone size: few; J gene: TRBJ2-2; CDR3 length: 17
CDR3 protein: CASSLGIEWDRGRLGDYNEQFF; CDR3 DNA: TGTGCCAGCAGTTTGGGGATTGAATGGGACAGGGGGCGATTAGGGGACTACAATGAGCAGTTCTTC; D gene: TRBD1; V gene: TRBV28; clone size: .; J gene: TRBJ2-1; CDR3 length: 22
CDR3 protein: CASKSRASGQETQYF; CDR3 DNA: TGTGCCAGCAAGTCCCGGGCTAGCGGTCAAGAGACCCAGTACTTC; D gene: TRBD2; V gene: TRBV7-2; clone size: .; J gene: TRBJ2-5; CDR3 length: 15
CDR3 protein: CASSLALGNEQFF; CDR3 DNA: TGTGCCAGCAGTTTAGCGTTAGGAAATGAGCAGTTCTTC; D gene: .; V gene: TRBV12-3/TRBV12-4; clone size: few; J gene: TRBJ2-1; CDR3 length: 13
CDR3 protein: CASSPVHYEQYF; CDR3 DNA: TGTGCCAGCAGCCCGGTACACTACGAGCAGTACTTC; D gene: .; V gene: TRBV11-2; clone size: .; J gene: TRBJ2-7; CDR3 length: 12
CDR3 protein: CASRAEGYNEQFF; CDR3 DNA: TGTGCCAGTAGAGCGGAAGGATACAATGAGCAGTTCTTC; D gene: .; V gene: TRBV19; clone size: .; J gene: TRBJ2-1; CDR3 length: 13
CDR3 protein: CASSLEGSGITEAFF; CDR3 DNA: TGCGCCAGCAGCTTGGAAGGCTCGGGAATCACTGAAGCTTTCTTT; D gene: .; V gene: TRBV5-1; clone size: .; J gene: TRBJ1-1; CDR3 length: 15
CDR3 protein: CASRLRGGLTDTQYF; CDR3 DNA: TGTGCCAGCCGCCTCCGTGGCGGGCTCACAGATACGCAGTATTTT; D gene: .; V gene: TRBV3-1; clone size: few; J gene: TRBJ2-3; CDR3 length: 15
CDR3 protein: CASRPLSSTDTQYF; CDR3 DNA: TGCGCCAGCAGACCCCTGTCGTCCACAGATACGCAGTATTTT; D gene: .; V gene: TRBV5-1; clone size: .; J gene: TRBJ2-3; CDR3 length: 14
CDR3 protein: CASSEAQIAKNIQYF; CDR3 DNA: TGTGCCAGCAGTGAAGCCCAGATAGCCAAAAACATTCAGTACTTC; D gene: .; V gene: TRBV6-1; clone size: few; J gene: TRBJ2-4; CDR3 length: 15
CDR3 protein: CAISEGSTYNEQFF; CDR3 DNA: TGTGCCATCAGTGAGGGGTCGACCTACAATGAGCAGTTCTTC; D gene: .; V gene: TRBV10-3; clone size: .; J gene: TRBJ2-1; CDR3 length: 14